This TCR beta chain was retrieved from a study of lymphopenia after photon versus proton radiotherapy. As to this clone: Its antigen is undetermined.

Overall study results and limits: After the lymphocyte nadir, photon-treated repertoires showed oligoclonal expansion, especially of CD8+ Temra cells. Post-nadir TCR diversity decline inversely tracked overall survival among those who died. Relative stability marked proton patients; photon patients lost diversity and naive cells.

V trimming: 3 bases; J trimming: 4 bases; junction bases outside the gene matches: 7. The CDR3 length is 16 residues. Germline loops: CDR1 KGHSH, CDR2 LQKENI. TCRdb's table, derived via immunoSEQ multiplex PCR, lists solely in-frame clones and lacks some. The repertoire holds 150,000 to 200,000 clones, around nine tenths seen once, with less than 6% in the top ten. V is TRBV18 and J is TRBJ1-4; 8 bases fit TRBD1. The source was peripheral blood, collected from a patient treated with photon-based radiotherapy. This sequence was found in a man in his forties or fifties with gastric cancer. The CDR3 reads CASSPRTGNGNEKLFF. CDR3 sequence (DNA): TGTGCCAGCTCACCCAGGACAGGGAACGGTAATGAAAAACTGTTTTTT.